This TCR beta chain was recorded in a study of kidney transplant recipient with SARS-CoV-2 infection. Each CDR3 protein gets one entry after TCRdb re-called the reads with MiXCR. The sample carries 200,000 to 300,000 distinct CDR3 sequences, about 28% recorded once. The CDR3 extends over 18 amino acids. Germline V gene lookup returns CDR1 DFQATT and CDR2 SNEGSKA (reference sequence). This clonotype originated in a male patient between 25 and 40 years old who had COVID-19 and was a kidney transplant recipient. Some T cells may be transferred from the graft donor. V usage is TRBV20-1 and J usage is TRBJ2-5; TRBD2 matches 8 bases. The J call is uncertain, as TRBJ2-7 better fits the DNA end. The specimen comprised a blood sample, sampled at baseline and on roughly day 110 from a kidney transplant recipient. DNA for the CDR3: TGCAGTGCTAGACCCCGGGGGGGTGGCCGGGGGATCAGCGACGAGCAGTACTTC. It yields the protein CSARPRGGGRGISDEQYF.